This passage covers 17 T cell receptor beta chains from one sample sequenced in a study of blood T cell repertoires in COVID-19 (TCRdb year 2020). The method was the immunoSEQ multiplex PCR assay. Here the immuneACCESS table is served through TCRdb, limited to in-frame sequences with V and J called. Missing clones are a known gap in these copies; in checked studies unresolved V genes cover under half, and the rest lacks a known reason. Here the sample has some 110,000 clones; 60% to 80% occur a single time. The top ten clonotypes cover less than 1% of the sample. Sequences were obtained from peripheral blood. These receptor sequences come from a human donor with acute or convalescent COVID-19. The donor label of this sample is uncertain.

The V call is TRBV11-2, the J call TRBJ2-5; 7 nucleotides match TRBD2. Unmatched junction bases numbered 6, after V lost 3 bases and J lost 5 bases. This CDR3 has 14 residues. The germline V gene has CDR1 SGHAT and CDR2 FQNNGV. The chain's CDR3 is CASSLIRGVETQYF. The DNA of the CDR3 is TGTGCCAGCAGCTTGATCCGGGGGGTGGAGACCCAGTACTTC. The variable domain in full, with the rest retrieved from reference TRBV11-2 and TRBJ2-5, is EAGVAQSPRYKIIEKRQSVAFWCNPISGHATLYWYQQILGQGPKLLIQFQNNGVVDDSQLPKDRFSAERLKGVDSTLKIQPAKLEDSAVYLCASSLIRGVETQYFGPGTRLLVL.

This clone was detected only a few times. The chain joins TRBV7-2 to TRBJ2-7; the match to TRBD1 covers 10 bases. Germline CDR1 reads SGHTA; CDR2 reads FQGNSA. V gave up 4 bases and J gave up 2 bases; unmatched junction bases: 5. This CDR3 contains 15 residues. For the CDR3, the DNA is TGTGCCAGCAGCTCGAGGACAGGGGGGGCCTACGAGCAGTACTTC. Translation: CASSSRTGGAYEQYF.

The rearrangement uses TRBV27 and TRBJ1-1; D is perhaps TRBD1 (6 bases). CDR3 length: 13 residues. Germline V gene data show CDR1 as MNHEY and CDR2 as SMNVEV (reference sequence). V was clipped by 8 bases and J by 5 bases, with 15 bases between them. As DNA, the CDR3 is TGTGCCAGCTGTAAACAGGGAGGGACTGAAGCTTTCTTT. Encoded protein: CASCKQGGTEAFF.

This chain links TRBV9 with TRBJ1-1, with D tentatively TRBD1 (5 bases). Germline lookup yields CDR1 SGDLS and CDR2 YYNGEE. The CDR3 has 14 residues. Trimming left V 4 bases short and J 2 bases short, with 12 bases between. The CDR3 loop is CASSSGHPNTEAFF. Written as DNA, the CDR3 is TGTGCCAGCAGCTCTGGACATCCCAACACTGAAGCTTTCTTT.

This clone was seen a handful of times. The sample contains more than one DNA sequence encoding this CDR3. CDR3 region: CATSGTGGNQPQHF. DNA of the CDR3: TGTGCCACCAGTGGGACAGGGGGCAATCAGCCCCAGCATTTT. The chain carries TRBV24-1 and TRBJ1-5, with 9 nucleotides matching TRBD1. This CDR3 is built from 14 residues. The germline V gene encodes CDR1 KGHDR and CDR2 SFDVKD. J gave up 2 bases and V 5 bases, and 0 bases lay outside the gene matches.

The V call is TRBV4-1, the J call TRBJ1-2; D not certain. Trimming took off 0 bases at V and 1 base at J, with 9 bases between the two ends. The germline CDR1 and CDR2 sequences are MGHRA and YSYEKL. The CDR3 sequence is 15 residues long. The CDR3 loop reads CASSQEVNSNYGYTF. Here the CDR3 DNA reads TGCGCCAGCAGCCAAGAGGTAAACAGTAACTATGGCTACACCTTC.

This chain's CDR3 is CASSLAGRVGLWDGYTF. Written as DNA, the CDR3 is TGTGCCAGCAGCTTAGCGGGGAGGGTAGGGCTATGGGATGGCTACACCTTC. The chain uses TRBV7-9 and TRBJ1-2; no definite D call. Germline loops: CDR1 SEHNR, CDR2 FQNEAQ (reference sequence). The CDR3 totals 17 residues. The V gene lost 0 bases and the J gene lost 6 bases, with 20 bases spanning the gap.

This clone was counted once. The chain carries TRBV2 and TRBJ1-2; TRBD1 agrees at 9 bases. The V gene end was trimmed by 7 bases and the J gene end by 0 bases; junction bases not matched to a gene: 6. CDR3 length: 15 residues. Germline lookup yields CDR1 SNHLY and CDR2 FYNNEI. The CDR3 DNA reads TGTGCCAGCACTTACGACAGGGGGTCTAACTATGGCTACACCTTC. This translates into CASTYDRGSNYGYTF.

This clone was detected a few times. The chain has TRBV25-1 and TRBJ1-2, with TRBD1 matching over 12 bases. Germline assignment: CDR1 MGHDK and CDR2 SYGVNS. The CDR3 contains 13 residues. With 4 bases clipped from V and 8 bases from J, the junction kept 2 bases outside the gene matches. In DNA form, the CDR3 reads TGTGCCAGCAGTGGGGACAGGGGGCAAGGCTACACCTTC. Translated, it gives CASSGDRGQGYTF.

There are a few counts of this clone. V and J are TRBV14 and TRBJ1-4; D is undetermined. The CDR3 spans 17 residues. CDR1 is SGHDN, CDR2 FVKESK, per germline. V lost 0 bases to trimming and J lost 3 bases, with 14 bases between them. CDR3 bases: TGTGCCAGCAGCCAAGATACCGGGTTACGAGCTAATGAAAAACTGTTTTTT. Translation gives CASSQDTGLRANEKLFF.

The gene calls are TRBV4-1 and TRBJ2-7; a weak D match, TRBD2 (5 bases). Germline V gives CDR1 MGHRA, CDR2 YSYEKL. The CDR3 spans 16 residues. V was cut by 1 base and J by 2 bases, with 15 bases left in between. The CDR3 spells CASSQVPPFGTYEQYF. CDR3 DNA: TGCGCCAGCAGCCAAGTGCCCCCCTTCGGGACCTACGAGCAGTACTTC.

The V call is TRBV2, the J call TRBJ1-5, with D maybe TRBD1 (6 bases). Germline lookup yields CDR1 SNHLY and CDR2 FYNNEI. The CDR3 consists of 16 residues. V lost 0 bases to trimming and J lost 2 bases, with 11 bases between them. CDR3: CASSEALRTGNQPQHF. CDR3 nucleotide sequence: TGTGCCAGCAGTGAAGCGCTTCGGACAGGCAATCAGCCCCAGCATTTT.

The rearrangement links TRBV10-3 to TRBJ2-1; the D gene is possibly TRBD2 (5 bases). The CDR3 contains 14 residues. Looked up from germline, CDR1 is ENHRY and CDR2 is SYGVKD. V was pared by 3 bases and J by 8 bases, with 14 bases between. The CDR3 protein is CAISDWGVRYEQFF. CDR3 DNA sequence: TGTGCCATCAGTGATTGGGGAGTGAGATATGAGCAGTTCTTC.

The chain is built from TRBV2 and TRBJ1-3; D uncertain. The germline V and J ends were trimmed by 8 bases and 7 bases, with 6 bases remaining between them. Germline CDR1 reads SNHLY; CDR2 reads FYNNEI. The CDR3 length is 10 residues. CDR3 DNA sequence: TGTGCCAGCCGCCGGAACACCATATATTTT. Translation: CASRRNTIYF.

The CDR3 loop is CASSGQGAQQETQYF. The CDR3 DNA sequence: TGTGCCAGCAGCGGACAGGGGGCGCAACAAGAGACCCAGTACTTC. The genes are TRBV2 and TRBJ2-5; 11 bases are a match to TRBD1. This CDR3 contains 15 residues. CDR1 SNHLY and CDR2 FYNNEI come from the germline V gene. Unmatched junction bases numbered 5, after V lost 6 bases and J lost 2 bases.

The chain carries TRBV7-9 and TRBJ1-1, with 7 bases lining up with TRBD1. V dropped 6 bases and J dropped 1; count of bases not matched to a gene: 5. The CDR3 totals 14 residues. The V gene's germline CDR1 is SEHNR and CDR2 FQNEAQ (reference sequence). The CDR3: CASSTGAQNTEAFF. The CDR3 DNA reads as TGTGCCAGCAGTACAGGGGCGCAGAACACTGAAGCTTTCTTT.

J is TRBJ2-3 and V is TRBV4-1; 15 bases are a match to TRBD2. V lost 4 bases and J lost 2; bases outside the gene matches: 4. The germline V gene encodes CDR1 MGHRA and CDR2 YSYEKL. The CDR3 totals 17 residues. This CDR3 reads CASSRGTSGGYTDTQYF. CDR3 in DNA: TGCGCCAGCAGCCGCGGGACTAGCGGGGGGTACACAGATACGCAGTATTTT.